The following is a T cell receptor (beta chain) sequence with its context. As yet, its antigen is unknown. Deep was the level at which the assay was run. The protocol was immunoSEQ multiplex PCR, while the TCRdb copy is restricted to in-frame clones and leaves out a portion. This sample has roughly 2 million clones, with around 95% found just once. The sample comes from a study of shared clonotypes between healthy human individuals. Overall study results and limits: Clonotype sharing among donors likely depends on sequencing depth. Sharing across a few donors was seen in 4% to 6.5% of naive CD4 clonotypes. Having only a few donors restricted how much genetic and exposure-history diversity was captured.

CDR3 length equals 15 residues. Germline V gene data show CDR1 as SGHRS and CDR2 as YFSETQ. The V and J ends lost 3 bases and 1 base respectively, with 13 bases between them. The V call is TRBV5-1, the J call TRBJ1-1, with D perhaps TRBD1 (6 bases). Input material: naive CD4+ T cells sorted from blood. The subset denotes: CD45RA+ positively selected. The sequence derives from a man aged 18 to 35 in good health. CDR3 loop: CASSWAQGSNTEAFF. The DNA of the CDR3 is TGCGCCAGCAGCTGGGCTCAGGGGTCGAACACTGAAGCTTTCTTT.